This TCR beta chain was captured by sequencing in a study of blood T cell repertoires in COVID-19. Study-wide background: Researchers got acute and convalescent COVID-19 samples from the United States, Italy and Spain.

With 3 bases clipped from V and 8 bases from J, the junction kept 5 bases outside the gene matches. The CDR3 is made up of 13 amino acids. Recruitment covered under 25 US areas and drew participants whose ages spanned roughly 18 to 89 years. Self-reported history from a screening survey and questionnaire set each donor's cohort. Shortly before study entry, within 2 weeks, exposed participants had met a COVID-19 case. Data came from immunoSEQ multiplex PCR; TCRdb stores just in-frame clones and leaves some out. The repertoire includes 280,000 or so clones, over 85% of them detected once, and under 3% sits in the top ten.

The TCR was taken from a woman between 45 and 60 years old who had been exposed to COVID-19. The sample consisted of PBMCs or T cells enriched from blood (not recorded which). The rearrangement joins TRBV12-3 or TRBV12-4 to TRBJ1-2; 8 nucleotides agree with TRBD1. The CDR3, as DNA: TGTGCCAGCAGTTTCCAGGGGGCGTTGGGCTACACCTTC. As protein: CASSFQGALGYTF.